These 22 T cell receptor beta chains were sequenced from one sample in a study of blood T cell repertoires in COVID-19. Using immunoSEQ multiplex PCR, the repertoire was profiled, and TCRdb retains in-frame clones only, with some absent. The table has some 180,000 clones, 88% seen once. The sequencing input was peripheral blood. All receptors come from a man between 50 and 59 years old who had recovered from COVID-19.

Here the CDR3 reads CASSLVGSSSNQPQHF. The CDR3 coding sequence is TGTGCCAGCAGCTTAGTCGGGTCTAGTAGCAATCAGCCCCAGCATTTT. This rearrangement joins TRBV7-2 to TRBJ1-5, with D unresolved. The CDR3 sequence is 16 residues long. Trimming took 1 base from V and 0 from J, leaving 10 bases between them. The germline CDR1 and CDR2 sequences are SGHTA and FQGNSA. Supplemented by reference TRBV7-2 and TRBJ1-5, the full variable domain reads GAGVSQSPSNKVTEKGKDVELRCDPISGHTALYWYRQSLGQGLEFLIYFQGNSAPDKSGLPSDRFSAERTGGSVSTLTIQRTQQEDSAVYLCASSLVGSSSNQPQHFGDGTRLSIL.

The chain joins TRBV29-1 to TRBJ1-4; possibly TRBD1 for D (5 bases). This CDR3 has 14 amino acids. V was trimmed by 5 bases and J by 7 bases, leaving 17 bases between them. CDR1 and CDR2 from the germline V gene are SQVTM and ANQGSEA. CDR3 in amino acids: CSVSPGGGSEKLFF. The CDR3 nucleotides are TGCAGCGTTTCCCCCGGGGGAGGGAGTGAAAAACTGTTTTTT.

V usage is TRBV7-6 and J usage is TRBJ1-1; no firm D call. Germline CDR1 reads SGHVS; CDR2 reads FNYEAQ. The CDR3 spans 12 residues. V was trimmed by 3 bases and J by 12 bases, leaving 14 bases between them. The CDR3 nucleotides are TGTGCCAGCAGCTTGCTATTCGGGTTGACTTTCTTT. Its protein product is CASSLLFGLTFF. Full variable domain (remainder filled in from reference TRBV7-6 and TRBJ1-1): GAGVSQSPRYKVTKRGQDVALRCDPISGHVSLYWYRQALGQGPEFLTYFNYEAQQDKSGLPNDRFSAERPEGSISTLTIQRTEQRDSAMYRCASSLLFGLTFFGQGTRLTVV.

The genes are TRBV28 and TRBJ1-1; no definite D call. Per germline, CDR1 MDHEN and CDR2 SYDVKM. There are 13 residues in the CDR3. Trimming took off 6 bases at V and 0 bases at J, with 8 bases between the two ends. The chain's CDR3 is CASSGIMNTEAFF. CDR3 sequence (DNA): TGTGCCAGCAGCGGGATAATGAACACTGAAGCTTTCTTT.

The chain links TRBV19 to TRBJ1-5, with 9 bases fitting TRBD1. The V segment lost 6 bases and the J segment 5 bases; nucleotides outside the gene matches: 8. Germline values: CDR1 LNHDA, CDR2 SQIVND (reference sequence). The CDR3 extends over 15 amino acids. The CDR3 DNA sequence: TGTGCCAGTAGGGAACAGGGGGCCGGGGATCAGCCCCAGCATTTT. Translation: CASREQGAGDQPQHF.

For the CDR3, the DNA is TGTGCCAGCAGTTTAGAGGGTACAAGGTCTCGTAATTCACCCCTCCACTTT. Its translation is CASSLEGTRSRNSPLHF. This sequence joins TRBV27 and TRBJ1-6; no reliable D call. Germline CDR1 MNHEY, CDR2 SMNVEV (reference sequence). The length of the CDR3 is 17 residues. Trimming took off 2 bases at V and 6 bases at J, with 17 bases between the two ends.

The chain employs TRBV11-2 and TRBJ1-4; 9 nucleotides line up with TRBD1. The CDR3 extends over 15 amino acids. The ends lost 3 bases at V and 5 bases at J; junction bases unmatched: 4. Germline V gives CDR1 SGHAT, CDR2 FQNNGV. The CDR3 DNA reads as TGTGCCAGCAGCTTGGGGGACAGGGCGAATGAAAAACTGTTTTTT. Translation: CASSLGDRANEKLFF.

The V and J genes are TRBV27 and TRBJ2-2; the match to TRBD2 covers 11 bases. The CDR3 covers 16 residues. Germline V gene lookup returns CDR1 MNHEY and CDR2 SMNVEV (reference sequence). The junction had 6 bases not matched to a gene; V was cut back by 6 bases and J by 3 bases. The CDR3 sequence: CASSRTSGFYTGELFF. The CDR3, as DNA: TGTGCCAGCAGCCGGACTAGCGGGTTTTACACCGGGGAGCTGTTTTTT.

The gene calls are TRBV2 and TRBJ2-7; D unresolved. Trimming pared 0 bases from V and 2 bases from J, leaving 11 bases between. Germline assignment: CDR1 SNHLY and CDR2 FYNNEI. This CDR3 spans 15 amino acids. CDR3 bases: TGTGCCAGCAGTGAAGCTGGCGGCAGAGCCTACGAGCAGTACTTC. Translating it yields CASSEAGGRAYEQYF.

In the case of this clone: Other DNA sequences from this sample encode an identical CDR3 as well. V usage is TRBV7-9 and J usage is TRBJ2-1; weak D call: TRBD2 (5 bases). Germline assignment: CDR1 SEHNR and CDR2 FQNEAQ (reference sequence). Trimming removed 5 bases from V and 4 bases from J, with 12 bases in between. The CDR3 length is 14 residues. CDR3 loop: CASSPGLPYNEQFF. The CDR3 coding sequence is TGTGCCAGCAGCCCCGGACTCCCATACAATGAGCAGTTCTTC. The full variable domain, rest sourced from reference TRBV7-9 and TRBJ2-1, is DTGVSQNPRHKITKRGQNVTFRCDPISEHNRLYWYRQTLGQGPEFLTYFQNEAQLEKSRLLSDRFSAERPKGSFSTLEIQRTEQGDSAMYLCASSPGLPYNEQFFGPGTRLTVL.

J is TRBJ2-7 and V is TRBV29-1, with D possibly matching TRBD1 (8 bases). Germline V gene lookup returns CDR1 SQVTM and CDR2 ANQGSEA. V was trimmed by 6 bases and J by 7 bases, leaving 16 bases between them. The CDR3 sequence is 12 residues long. The CDR3: CSVQQGGREQYF. CDR3 DNA sequence: TGCAGCGTCCAACAGGGGGGGAGAGAGCAGTACTTC.

This clone was observed a handful of times. This chain uses TRBV19 with TRBJ2-1; D is uncertain. V was cut by 3 bases and J by 5 bases, with 11 bases left in between. This CDR3 is 14 amino acids long. From germline, CDR1 is LNHDA and CDR2 SQIVND (reference sequence). The CDR3 DNA sequence: TGTGCCAGTAGTATTCGCAGTAATCACAATGAGCAGTTCTTC. Translation: CASSIRSNHNEQFF.

The rearrangement joins TRBV29-1 to TRBJ1-2, with D possibly being TRBD1 (5 bases). V lost 6 bases to trimming and J lost 2 bases, with 10 bases between them. CDR3 length: 12 amino acids. Germline CDR1 reads SQVTM; CDR2 reads ANQGSEA. The CDR3 DNA follows: TGCAGCGTGAGGGGAGGGAACTATGGCTACACCTTC. It yields the protein CSVRGGNYGYTF.

This clone is a singleton in its sample. V is TRBV9 and J is TRBJ2-2; D not resolved. The CDR3 has 13 residues. CDR1 SGDLS and CDR2 YYNGEE come from the germline V gene. Trimming cost V 3 bases and J 1 base, with 4 bases left between them. The CDR3 reads CASSERNTGELFF. The DNA for the CDR3 is TGTGCCAGCAGCGAGAGGAACACCGGGGAGCTGTTTTTT.

This chain uses TRBV6-5 with TRBJ1-3; D remains unclear. The CDR3 contains 15 residues. The V and J ends lost 2 bases and 4 bases respectively, with 12 bases between them. Germline-derived CDR1 and CDR2 are MNHEY and SVGAGI. Here the CDR3 reads CASSYMAGLGNTIYF. The CDR3 DNA sequence: TGTGCCAGCAGTTACATGGCAGGTCTGGGAAACACCATATATTTT.

The chain recombines TRBV18 with TRBJ2-1; 9 nucleotides match TRBD2. The V and J ends lost 3 bases and 7 bases, in that order; junction bases with no gene match: 7. The germline V gene encodes CDR1 KGHSH and CDR2 LQKENI. CDR3 length: 15 residues. This CDR3 reads CASSPSLAGTNEQFF. CDR3 nucleotides: TGTGCCAGCTCACCTTCCCTAGCGGGAACAAATGAGCAGTTCTTC.

This chain uses TRBV3-1 (or the pseudogene TRBV3-2) with TRBJ2-5; 10 positions match TRBD2. The CDR3 has 17 residues. CDR1 is LGHDT, CDR2 YNNKEL, per germline (reference sequence). Losses at the gene ends were 4 bases for V and 4 bases for J; bases not matched to a gene: 12. Written as DNA, the CDR3 is TGTGCCAGCAGCCCTGTACCTAGCGGGAGAGTGGTAGAGACCCAGTACTTC. This encodes CASSPVPSGRVVETQYF.

This sequence joins TRBV7-2 and TRBJ1-1, with D possibly matching TRBD1 (6 bases). This CDR3 has 17 residues. V was cut by 1 base and J by 4 bases, with 19 bases left in between. Germline loops: CDR1 SGHTA, CDR2 FQGNSA. This CDR3 is CASSLGGRRALGTEAFF. CDR3 DNA sequence: TGTGCCAGCAGCTTAGGGGGGCGCAGGGCCCTGGGCACTGAAGCTTTCTTT.

This clone was seen just once. The CDR3 loop reads CASSPLSGSSYNEQFF. The CDR3 DNA follows: TGCGCCAGCAGCCCCCTCAGCGGGAGCTCCTACAATGAGCAGTTCTTC. The chain employs TRBV5-1 and TRBJ2-1; 8 nucleotides align to TRBD2. J was trimmed by 0 bases and V by 4 bases; bases with no gene match: 6. The CDR3 covers 16 residues. The V gene's germline CDR1 is SGHRS and CDR2 YFSETQ.

A remark on this clone: Other nucleotide sequences in the sample specify the same CDR3. V usage is TRBV28 and J usage is TRBJ1-1, with 8 bases aligning to TRBD1. Germline trimming cut 3 bases from V and 0 bases from J; bases unmatched to any gene: 0. The CDR3 consists of 14 residues. Germline V CDR1 and CDR2: MDHEN, SYDVKM. This chain's CDR3 is CASSLDRVNTEAFF. CDR3 DNA: TGTGCCAGCAGTTTGGACAGGGTGAACACTGAAGCTTTCTTT.

CDR3 nucleotides: TGTGCCAGCAGCGGCAGGGGGTACCAAGAGACCCAGTACTTC. Its protein is CASSGRGYQETQYF. The chain carries TRBV7-2 and TRBJ2-5; 7 bases map to TRBD1. Losses at the gene ends were 5 bases for V and 0 bases for J; bases not matched to a gene: 3. The CDR3 totals 14 residues. Looked up from germline, CDR1 is SGHTA and CDR2 is FQGNSA.

The chain is built from TRBV19 and TRBJ2-4; TRBD2 matches at 11 bases. This CDR3 is built from 17 residues. With V trimmed by 6 bases and J by 1 base, 8 bases remained unmatched. Germline CDR1 is LNHDA and CDR2 is SQIVND (reference sequence). CDR3 in DNA: TGTGCCAGTAGCCGATTGGGACTAGCGGAGGCCAAAAACATTCAGTACTTC. This gives the protein CASSRLGLAEAKNIQYF.